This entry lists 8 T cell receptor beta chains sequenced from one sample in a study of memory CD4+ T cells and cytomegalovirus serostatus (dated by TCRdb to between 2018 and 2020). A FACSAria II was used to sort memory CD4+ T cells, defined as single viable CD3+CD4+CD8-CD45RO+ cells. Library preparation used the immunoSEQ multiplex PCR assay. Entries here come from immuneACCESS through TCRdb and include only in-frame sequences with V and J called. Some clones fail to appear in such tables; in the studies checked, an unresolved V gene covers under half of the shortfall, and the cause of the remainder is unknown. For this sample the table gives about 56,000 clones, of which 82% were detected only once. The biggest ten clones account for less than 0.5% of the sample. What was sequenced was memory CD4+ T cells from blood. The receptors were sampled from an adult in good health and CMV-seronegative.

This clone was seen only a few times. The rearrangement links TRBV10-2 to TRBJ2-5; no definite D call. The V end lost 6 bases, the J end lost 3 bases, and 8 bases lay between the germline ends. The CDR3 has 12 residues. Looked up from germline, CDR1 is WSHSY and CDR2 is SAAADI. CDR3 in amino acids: CASSVEEETQYF. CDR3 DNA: TGCGCCAGCAGCGTCGAGGAAGAGACCCAGTACTTC.

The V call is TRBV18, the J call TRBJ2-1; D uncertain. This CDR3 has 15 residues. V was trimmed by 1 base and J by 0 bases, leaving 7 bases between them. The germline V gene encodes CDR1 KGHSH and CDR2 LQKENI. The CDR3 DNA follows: TGTGCCAGCTCACCACGTCCCAGCTCCTACAATGAGCAGTTCTTC. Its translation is CASSPRPSSYNEQFF.

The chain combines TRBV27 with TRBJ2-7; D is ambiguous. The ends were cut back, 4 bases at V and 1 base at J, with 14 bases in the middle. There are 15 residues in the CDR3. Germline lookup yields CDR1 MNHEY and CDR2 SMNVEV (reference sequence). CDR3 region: CASSSGWGTSYEQYF. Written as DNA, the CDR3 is TGTGCCAGCAGTTCCGGTTGGGGAACGTCCTACGAGCAGTACTTC.

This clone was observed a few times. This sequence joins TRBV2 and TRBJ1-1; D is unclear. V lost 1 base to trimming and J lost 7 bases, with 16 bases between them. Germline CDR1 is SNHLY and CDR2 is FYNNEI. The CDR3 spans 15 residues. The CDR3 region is CASSEGRTETSEAFF. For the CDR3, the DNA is TGTGCCAGCAGTGAAGGTCGGACGGAGACGAGTGAAGCTTTCTTT. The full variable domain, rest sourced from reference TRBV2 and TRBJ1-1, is EPEVTQTPSHQVTQMGQEVILRCVPISNHLYFYWYRQILGQKVEFLVSFYNNEISEKSEIFDDQFSVERPDGSNFTLKIRSTKLEDSAMYFCASSEGRTETSEAFFGQGTRLTVV.

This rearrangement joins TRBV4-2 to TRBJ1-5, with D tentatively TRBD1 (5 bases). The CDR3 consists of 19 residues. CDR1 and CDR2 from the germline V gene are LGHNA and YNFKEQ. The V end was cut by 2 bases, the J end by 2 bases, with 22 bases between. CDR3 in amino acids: CASSQLTSTGRGGNQPQHF. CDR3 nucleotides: TGTGCCAGCAGCCAACTCACTTCAACAGGCCGGGGTGGCAATCAGCCCCAGCATTTT.

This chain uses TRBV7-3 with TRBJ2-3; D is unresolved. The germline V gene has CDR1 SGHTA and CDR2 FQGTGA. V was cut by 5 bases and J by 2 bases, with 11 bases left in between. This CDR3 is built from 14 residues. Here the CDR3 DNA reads TGTGCCAGCAGCCTGGGGTCACACACAGATACGCAGTATTTT. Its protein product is CASSLGSHTDTQYF.

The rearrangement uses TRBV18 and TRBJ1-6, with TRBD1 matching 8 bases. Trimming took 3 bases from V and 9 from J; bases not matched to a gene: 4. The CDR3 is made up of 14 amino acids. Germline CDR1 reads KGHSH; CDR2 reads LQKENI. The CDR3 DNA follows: TGTGCCAGCTCACCCGACAGGGGTGGTTCACCCCTCCACTTT. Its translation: CASSPDRGGSPLHF. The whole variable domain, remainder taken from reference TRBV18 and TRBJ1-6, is NAGVMQNPRHLVRRRGQEARLRCSPMKGHSHVYWYRQLPEEGLKFMVYLQKENIIDESGMPKERFSAEFPKEGPSILRIQQVVRGDSAAYFCASSPDRGGSPLHFGNGTRLTVT.

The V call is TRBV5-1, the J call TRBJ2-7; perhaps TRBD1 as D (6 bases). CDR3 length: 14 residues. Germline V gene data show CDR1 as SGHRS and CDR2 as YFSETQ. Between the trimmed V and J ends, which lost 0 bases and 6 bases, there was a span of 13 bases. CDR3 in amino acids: CASSLDSRGREQYF. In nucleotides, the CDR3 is TGCGCCAGCAGCTTGGATAGCAGGGGTCGCGAGCAGTACTTC. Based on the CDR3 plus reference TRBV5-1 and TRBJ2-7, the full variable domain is KAGVTQTPRYLIKTRGQQVTLSCSPISGHRSVSWYQQTPGQGLQFLFEYFSETQRNKGNFPGRFSGRQFSNSRSEMNVSTLELGDSALYLCASSLDSRGREQYFGPGTRLTVT.